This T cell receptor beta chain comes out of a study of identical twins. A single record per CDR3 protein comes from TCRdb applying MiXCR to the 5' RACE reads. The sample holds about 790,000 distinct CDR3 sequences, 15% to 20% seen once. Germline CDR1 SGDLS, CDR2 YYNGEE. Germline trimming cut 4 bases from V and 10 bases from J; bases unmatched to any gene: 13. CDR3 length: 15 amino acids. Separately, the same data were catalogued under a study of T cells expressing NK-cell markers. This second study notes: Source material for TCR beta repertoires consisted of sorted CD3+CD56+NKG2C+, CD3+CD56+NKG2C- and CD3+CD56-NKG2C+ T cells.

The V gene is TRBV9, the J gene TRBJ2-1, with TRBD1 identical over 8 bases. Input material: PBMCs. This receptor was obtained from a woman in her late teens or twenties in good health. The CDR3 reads CASSPRPGGAGEQFF. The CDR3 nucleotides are TGTGCCAGCAGCCCACGGCCAGGGGGCGCGGGAGAGCAGTTCTTC. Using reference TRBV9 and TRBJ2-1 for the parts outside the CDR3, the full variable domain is DSGVTQTPKHLITATGQRVTLRCSPRSGDLSVYWYQQSLDQGLQFLIQYYNGEERAKGNILERFSAQQFPDLHSELNLSSLELGDSALYFCASSPRPGGAGEQFFGPGTRLTVL.